This T cell receptor beta chain was captured by sequencing in a study of shared clonotypes between healthy human individuals. About the study: Used for every donor were three CD4 naive, three CD4 memory, two CD8 naive and one CD8 memory plate. Study-wide findings and caveats: A generally larger estimated richness was seen in naive subsets than in memory subsets.

This CDR3 has 15 residues. The V segment lost 0 bases and the J segment 3 bases; nucleotides outside the gene matches: 1. CDR1 SGHDT and CDR2 YYEEEE come from the germline V gene. Original analysis: Filtering of immunoSEQ junctional sequences could not match full-length read filtering. Measured with immunoSEQ multiplex PCR; TCRdb has only the in-frame clones, and not every one. Clone size and the V and J calls come from that table; the DNA yielded D and trimming. The table records a few million clones, around 95% of them present only once. Adult donors, all healthy and HIV-negative, had no recent acute infections or vaccinations. On this clone: The antigen is undetermined.

The source material was naive CD4+ T cells sorted from blood. Specified subset: CD45RA+ positively selected. The chain employs TRBV5-6 and TRBJ1-3, with TRBD1 matching over 9 bases. The TCR comes from a young man in good health. Here the CDR3 reads CASSLGQGGGNTIYF. The CDR3 DNA reads as TGTGCCAGCAGCTTGGGACAGGGGGGTGGAAACACCATATATTTT.